This T cell receptor beta chain was documented in a study of blood T cells in healthy people across ages. With a J-beta primer mix and a sample-barcoded 5' primer, a second PCR ran roughly 6 to 11 cycles. TCRdb redid the calling of the 5' RACE reads with MiXCR, one entry per CDR3 protein. Altogether about 900,000 distinct CDR3 sequences are present, around 62% being singletons, with the ten largest covering about 30%. Per sample, extraction of total RNA gave at least 5.5 micrograms in every case. The CDR3 is made up of 14 amino acids. Germline V CDR1 and CDR2: ENHRY, SYGVKD. Trimming pared 2 bases from V and 5 bases from J, leaving 7 bases between.

Sequenced input: blood. The chain couples TRBV10-3 to TRBJ1-6; D is uncertain. This receptor was identified in a man younger than 45 in good health. The CDR3 loop is CAISERQDNSPLHF. CDR3 in DNA: TGTGCCATCAGTGAGCGGCAGGATAATTCACCCCTCCACTTT.